This T cell receptor beta chain comes out of a study of regulatory T cells in long-lasting Graves disease. Study results and caveats: A reduction in accuracy may have resulted from the small sample size. Fewer public clonotypes were shared by new patients (roughly 970) than by persistent patients (fewer than 3,000).

This clonotype was counted between two and nine times. Its target is unknown. Time point here: persistent/refractory GD, antithyroid drugs over 5 years with positive TRAb. There was RNA extracted from PBMCs, and the TCR library was made from it. As a group, patients came from one endocrinology department in Xi'an, China. To make TCR beta libraries, researchers used iRepertoire HTBI primers and Arm-PCR of CDR3 regions. The authors' processing: Analysis of the samples identified roughly 62 TRBV and roughly 13 TRBJ segments. TCRdb reanalysed the multiplex PCR reads using MiXCR and keeps one entry per CDR3 protein. TCRdb's processing, not the study's, gives the V and J calls here. The sample has fewer than 450,000 distinct CDR3 sequences, around 20% seen once. CDR1 SEHNR and CDR2 FQNEAQ come from the germline V gene (reference sequence). V shed 7 bases and J shed 3 bases, with 6 bases lying between them. The CDR3 spans 11 residues.

This clonotype originated in a female donor with Graves disease. This sample comprised peripheral blood mononuclear cells (PBMCs), obtained when the disease was refractory, from a patient treated with antithyroid drugs. J is TRBJ1-1 and V is TRBV7-9; D is undetermined. The CDR3 spells CASTSDTEAFF. As DNA, the CDR3 is TGTGCCAGCACCAGTGACACTGAAGCTTTCTTT.